This T cell receptor beta chain was sequenced in a study of blood T cell repertoires in COVID-19. As for the study in general: Acute and convalescent COVID-19 specimens originated in the United States, Italy and Spain. The analysed material was cDNA or gDNA that came from T cells, B-cell-depleted T cells, or PBMCs.

The ends lost 6 bases at V and 6 bases at J; junction bases unmatched: 13. This CDR3 spans 16 amino acids. The germline gives CDR1 LNHDA, CDR2 SQIVND (reference sequence). The authors' processing: Nucleated cell counts were estimated from reference gene primer amplification. The repertoire was sequenced with immunoSEQ multiplex PCR; TCRdb's copy has only in-frame clones and lacks some. V and J calls and clone size come straight from that table; D and trimming were deduced from the DNA. Here the sample spans around 72,000 clones, approximately 88% being singletons. This sequence originates from a woman in her 70s with acute or convalescent COVID-19. Material: peripheral blood. The V and J genes are TRBV19 and TRBJ2-4; 8 bases agree with TRBD2. CDR3 sequence reads: CASSPPGGAGVNIQYF. CDR3 nucleotides: TGTGCCAGTAGCCCCCCGGGGGGAGCGGGAGTAAACATTCAGTACTTC. The full variable domain, its missing parts supplied by reference TRBV19 and TRBJ2-4, is DGGITQSPKYLFRKEGQNVTLSCEQNLNHDAMYWYRQDPGQGLRLIYYSQIVNDFQKGDIAEGYSVSREKKESFPLTVTSAQKNPTAFYLCASSPPGGAGVNIQYFGAGTRLSVL.